Listed below are T cell receptor beta chains from one sample, sequenced in a study of T cell responses to AZD1222 COVID-19 vaccine. Sequencing was performed with immunoSEQ multiplex PCR; in TCRdb, only in-frame clones are kept and a portion is missing. The sample consists of 35,000 to 45,000 clones, around three quarters of them appearing once. This specimen was peripheral blood, taken on day 0 of AZD1222 vaccination. The receptors were sampled from an adult in good health. Each CDR3 is given with its conserved first and last residue. D genes are given only for firm matches. Size is stated for part of the rows, as once, few or many counts, or as a class when the clone is expanded.

v_gene	abundance	d_gene	j_gene	CDR3aa	CDR3nt
TRBV5-1	NA	NA	TRBJ2-5	CASSRTGRDQETQYF	TGCGCCAGCAGCCGTACCGGACGGGACCAAGAGACCCAGTACTTC
TRBV4-3	NA	NA	TRBJ2-7	CASSQGVGEQYF	TGCGCCAGCAGCCAAGGAGTAGGGGAGCAGTACTTC
TRBV14	few	TRBD1	TRBJ2-7	CASSPWDRTYEQYF	TGTGCCAGCAGCCCATGGGACAGGACCTACGAGCAGTACTTC
TRBV7-6	NA	NA	TRBJ1-6	CASSLDGRGRNSPLHF	TGTGCCAGCAGCTTGGACGGACGGGGGAGAAATTCACCCCTCCACTTT
TRBV13	NA	TRBD2	TRBJ2-3	CASSSDWTSGGADTQYF	TGTGCCAGCAGCTCCGACTGGACTAGCGGGGGGGCAGATACGCAGTATTTT
TRBV4-3	medium-sized	NA	TRBJ1-2	CASSQLHSSDGYTF	TGCGCCAGCAGCCAACTCCACTCCTCGGACGGCTACACCTTC
TRBV7-2	NA	TRBD1	TRBJ1-2	CASSPGQGYGYTF	TGTGCCAGCAGTCCTGGACAGGGCTATGGCTACACCTTC
TRBV18	NA	NA	TRBJ1-5	CASSPANGGVGQPQHF	TGTGCCAGCTCACCCGCGAACGGGGGGGTCGGACAGCCCCAGCATTTT
TRBV3-1/TRBV3-2	few	TRBD2	TRBJ2-3	CASSQGEAGGTDTQYF	TGTGCCAGCAGCCAAGGGGAAGCGGGGGGGACAGATACGCAGTATTTT
TRBV5-1	NA	NA	TRBJ2-5	CASSLSWAETQYF	TGCGCCAGCAGCTTGAGCTGGGCAGAGACCCAGTACTTC
TRBV21-1	NA	NA	TRBJ2-2	CTLSTPQGITGELFF	TGTACCCTTTCAACCCCGCAGGGTATCACCGGGGAGCTGTTTTTT
TRBV18	NA	NA	TRBJ1-1	CASSPVTGPNTEAFF	TGTGCCAGCTCACCTGTGACAGGCCCGAACACTGAAGCTTTCTTT
TRBV7-2	NA	NA	TRBJ1-3	CASSARGSGNTIYF	TGTGCCAGCAGCGCACGGGGATCTGGAAACACCATATATTTT
TRBV20-1	NA	TRBD2	TRBJ2-2	CSASPLAGGSNTGELFF	TGCAGTGCTAGTCCCCTAGCGGGGGGCTCGAACACCGGGGAGCTGTTTTTT
TRBV5-1	NA	TRBD1	TRBJ2-1	CASSLGQGAQYEQFF	TGCGCCAGCAGCTTAGGACAGGGGGCACAATATGAGCAGTTCTTC
TRBV7-9	NA	TRBD1	TRBJ2-5	CASSLAERTGPETQYF	TGTGCCAGCAGCTTAGCCGAAAGGACAGGGCCGGAGACCCAGTACTTC
TRBV28	NA	NA	TRBJ2-2	CASSQISGTRSGELFF	TGTGCCAGCAGTCAAATCTCCGGGACCAGGTCCGGGGAGCTGTTTTTT
TRBV5-3	few	NA	TRBJ2-3	CARSPMRVTDTQYF	TGTGCCAGAAGCCCAATGAGGGTCACAGATACGCAGTATTTT
TRBV2	NA	TRBD1	TRBJ1-2	CASSPPRQGTRTHGYTF	TGTGCCAGCAGTCCTCCTAGACAGGGGACGAGGACCCATGGCTACACCTTC
TRBV25-1	NA	NA	TRBJ1-6	CASSGASGQPYNSPLHF	TGTGCCAGCAGTGGGGCGTCCGGACAGCCTTATAATTCACCCCTCCACTTT
TRBV7-9	few	TRBD2	TRBJ2-7	CASSPGLTPYEQYF	TGTGCCAGCAGCCCGGGACTAACACCCTACGAGCAGTACTTC
TRBV5-6	NA	TRBD2	TRBJ2-1	CASTLGDSGGPGQFF	TGTGCCAGCACCCTGGGTGATAGCGGGGGCCCCGGGCAGTTCTTC
TRBV11-3	NA	TRBD2	TRBJ2-3	CASSRRGDPRDTQYF	TGTGCCAGCAGTCGCCGGGGGGACCCGAGGGATACGCAGTATTTT
TRBV19	NA	TRBD1	TRBJ2-3	CASSVDRANSGQYF	TGTGCCAGTAGTGTTGACAGGGCGAACTCCGGCCAGTATTTT
TRBV18	NA	TRBD1	TRBJ2-7	CASSQGQGNLYF	TGTGCCAGCTCCCAGGGACAGGGCAATTTGTACTTC
TRBV24-1	NA	NA	TRBJ2-3	CATSARDLTNTDTQYF	TGTGCCACCAGTGCCAGGGACCTCACTAACACAGATACGCAGTATTTT
TRBV28	NA	TRBD1	TRBJ2-5	CASSFQGAGGETQYF	TGTGCCAGCAGTTTCCAGGGGGCAGGAGGAGAGACCCAGTACTTC
TRBV9	NA	NA	TRBJ1-4	CASSVDGREDEKLFF	TGTGCCAGCAGCGTAGACGGCAGGGAAGATGAAAAACTGTTTTTT
TRBV29-1	NA	NA	TRBJ2-5	CSVGGEETQYF	TGCAGCGTTGGGGGAGAAGAGACCCAGTACTTC
TRBV2	NA	NA	TRBJ1-2	CASRETLNYGYTF	TGTGCCAGCAGAGAGACCCTTAACTATGGCTACACCTTC
TRBV5-4	NA	NA	TRBJ2-7	CASSFNQYEQYF	TGTGCCAGCAGCTTTAACCAATACGAGCAGTACTTC
TRBV19	once	TRBD1	TRBJ2-2	CASSTTGGNTGELFF	TGTGCCAGTAGTACGACAGGGGGGAACACCGGGGAGCTGTTTTTT
TRBV14	NA	NA	TRBJ2-2	CASSRELPNTGELFF	TGTGCCAGCAGTCGGGAGCTTCCGAACACCGGGGAGCTGTTTTTT
TRBV5-5	NA	NA	TRBJ2-7	CASSLGTLPYEQYF	TGTGCCAGCAGCTTGGGAACTCTCCCCTACGAGCAGTACTTC
TRBV28	once	NA	TRBJ1-1	CASSAPQEALAFF	TGTGCCAGCAGTGCCCCGCAGGAAGCCTTAGCTTTCTTT
TRBV5-6	NA	NA	TRBJ1-2	CASSLAGTYGYTF	TGTGCCAGCAGCTTAGCGGGGACCTATGGCTACACCTTC
TRBV14	NA	TRBD2	TRBJ2-7	CASSQDGGGGAKNRYEQYF	TGTGCCAGCAGCCAAGATGGAGGCGGGGGGGCAAAAAACCGCTACGAGCAGTACTTC
TRBV27	NA	NA	TRBJ2-7	CASSPILAGGTYEQYF	TGTGCCAGCAGTCCGATATTAGCTGGGGGGACCTACGAGCAGTACTTC
TRBV29-1	NA	TRBD2	TRBJ2-7	CSVGGGAYEQYF	TGCAGCGTCGGGGGGGGAGCCTACGAGCAGTACTTC
TRBV21-1	NA	NA	TRBJ1-4	CASSTAGATNEKLFF	TGTGCCAGCAGCACCGCAGGGGCAACTAATGAAAAACTGTTTTTT
TRBV10-2	NA	NA	TRBJ2-7	CASTVQGNSYEQYF	TGCGCCAGCACGGTCCAGGGAAACTCCTACGAGCAGTACTTC
TRBV7-2	NA	TRBD1	TRBJ2-7	CASSTDRGAFYEQYF	TGTGCCAGCAGCACTGACAGGGGGGCCTTCTACGAGCAGTACTTC